This T cell receptor beta chain was documented in a study of OX40 agonist ivuxolimab in advanced cancers. Points from the study as a whole: Partial responders at 0.1-3.0 mg/kg showed near-lowest clonal expansion.

Enrollment shut out patients with autoimmune disease history or systemic immunosuppression. Some clones are missing from TCRdb's copy, which holds only in-frame ones; the method was immunoSEQ multiplex PCR. The sample has fewer than 80,000 clones; about 89% are singletons. CDR1 is SQVTM and CDR2 is ANQGSEA in the germline V gene. This CDR3 is built from 14 residues. The J segment lost 6 bases and the V segment lost 3 bases, leaving 9 bases of the junction unmatched. On this clone: The antigen is undetermined.

The TCR originated in an adult with an advanced solid tumor such as melanoma, head and neck, liver or kidney cancer. Material: CD4+ or CD8+ T cells sorted from blood, obtained in a trial of the OX40 agonist ivuxolimab. The chain links TRBV29-1 to TRBJ2-7; TRBD1 aligns across 9 bases. For the CDR3, the DNA is TGCAGCGTTGATCGAGGTGGGACAGGGACCGAGCAGTACTTC. Amino acids: CSVDRGGTGTEQYF.